Each of the 2 T cell receptor beta chains below was sequenced from the same sample in a study of T-cell memory formation after mild COVID-19. TCRdb reprocessed the 5' RACE reads via MiXCR and lists one record per CDR3 protein. The table lists approximately 210,000 distinct CDR3 sequences, around 27% of them singletons, with more than 9.5% in the top ten. The material sequenced was PBMCs or a T cell subset sorted from them (not recorded which). The receptors originated from an adult woman who had mild COVID-19 (a few samples of this study predate the infection). Cell type and time point are not known.

V and J are TRBV9 and TRBJ2-1, with D unclear. The CDR3 is made up of 14 amino acids. Trimming took off 0 bases at V and 9 bases at J, with 13 bases between the two ends. Germline V lookup: CDR1 SGDLS, CDR2 YYNGEE. The CDR3 bases are TGTGCCAGCAGCGTAGATGACGGTTGGGGTGAGCAGTTCTTC. As protein: CASSVDDGWGEQFF.

This clonotype was counted a few times. CDR3 region: CASSLGGGAETQYF. The CDR3 DNA is TGTGCCAGCAGTTTGGGGGGCGGGGCAGAGACCCAGTACTTC. The chain combines TRBV12-3 or TRBV12-4 with TRBJ2-5; either TRBD1 or TRBD2 may fit D (6 bases each). V dropped 3 bases and J dropped 4 bases, with 12 bases sitting between them. The CDR3 totals 14 residues.